This section outlines one TCR beta chain sequence together with its context. Germline V gene data show CDR1 as SGHVS and CDR2 as FQNEAQ. V was cut by 6 bases and J by 10 bases, with 13 bases left in between. The CDR3 has 12 amino acids. Produced via immunoSEQ multiplex PCR; TCRdb's table is partial and in-frame only. In the table there are around 70,000 clones, over 85% of which are singletons. This entry comes from a study of T cell changes during pregnancy in multiple sclerosis. The source is a female donor in good health, enrolled as a control in a pregnancy study. The chain uses TRBV7-8 and TRBJ2-1; D gene ambiguous. The material sequenced was peripheral blood, taken after pregnancy. CDR3 nucleotides: TGTGCCAGCAGAGGCGCCAGCGTCGAGCAGTTCTTC. Its translation is CASRGASVEQFF.